The entry below gives a single TCR beta chain sequence along with its context. Its antigen is undetermined. The sample belongs to a study of PD-1 blockade in classical Hodgkin lymphoma. About the research overall: Intravenous infusions of nivolumab 3 mg/kg reached patients every 2 weeks. Study outcomes and limitations: Baseline diversity was lower in partial responders and progressors than complete responders. The origin of the repertoire differences remains undefined, with disease activity or prior therapy as possible causes.

The table came from immunoSEQ multiplex PCR; TCRdb's copy has only in-frame clones and leaves some out. Among approximately 44,000 clones listed, around two thirds were seen once. Germline CDR1 LNHDA, CDR2 SQIVND (reference sequence). This CDR3 is 13 amino acids long. V gave up 7 bases and J gave up 5 bases, with 15 bases separating them. Brentuximab vedotin exposure varied among the patients, all of whom had relapsed after autologous stem cell transplantation. This TCR was sampled from a human donor with classical Hodgkin lymphoma. The specimen was peripheral blood mononuclear cells (PBMCs), collected at baseline. The genes are TRBV19 and TRBJ2-7; D ambiguous. In DNA form, the CDR3 reads TGTGCCAGTAAAGGCCTAGGTAGGGACGAGCAGTACTTC. Its translation is CASKGLGRDEQYF.